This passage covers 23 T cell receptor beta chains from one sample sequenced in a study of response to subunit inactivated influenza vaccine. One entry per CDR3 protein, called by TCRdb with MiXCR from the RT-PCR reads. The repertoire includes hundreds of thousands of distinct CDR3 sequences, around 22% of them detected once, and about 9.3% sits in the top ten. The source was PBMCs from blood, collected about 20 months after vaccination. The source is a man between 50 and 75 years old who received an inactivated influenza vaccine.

The CDR3 sequence: CASSFRDRGDYEQYF. The CDR3 DNA reads TGTGCCAGCAGTTTCCGGGACAGGGGAGACTACGAGCAGTACTTC. The rearrangement uses TRBV6-2 or TRBV6-3 and TRBJ2-7; TRBD1 matches 10 bases. Trimming at V came to 4 bases and at J to 3 bases, leaving 6 bases not matched to a gene. CDR1 MNHEY and CDR2 SVGEGT come from the germline V gene. The CDR3 extends over 15 amino acids.

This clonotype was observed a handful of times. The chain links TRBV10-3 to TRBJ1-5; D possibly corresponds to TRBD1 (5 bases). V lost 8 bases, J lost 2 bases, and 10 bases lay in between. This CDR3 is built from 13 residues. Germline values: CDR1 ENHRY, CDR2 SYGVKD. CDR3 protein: CAIQGDGNQPQHF. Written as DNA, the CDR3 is TGTGCCATCCAGGGTGATGGCAATCAGCCCCAGCATTTT.

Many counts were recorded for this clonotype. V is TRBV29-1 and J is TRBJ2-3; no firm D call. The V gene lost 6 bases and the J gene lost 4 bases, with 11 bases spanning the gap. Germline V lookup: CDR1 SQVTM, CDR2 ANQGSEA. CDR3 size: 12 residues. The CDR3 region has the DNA TGCAGCGTCACCCCGGAACCAGATACGCAGTATTTT. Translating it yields CSVTPEPDTQYF.

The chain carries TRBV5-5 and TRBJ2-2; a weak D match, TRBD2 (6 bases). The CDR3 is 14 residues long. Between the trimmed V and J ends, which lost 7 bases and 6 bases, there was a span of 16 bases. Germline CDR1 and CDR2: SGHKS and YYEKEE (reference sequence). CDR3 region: CASSTLGGAGELFF. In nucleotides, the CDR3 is TGTGCCAGCTCGACTTTGGGCGGGGCCGGGGAGCTGTTTTTT.

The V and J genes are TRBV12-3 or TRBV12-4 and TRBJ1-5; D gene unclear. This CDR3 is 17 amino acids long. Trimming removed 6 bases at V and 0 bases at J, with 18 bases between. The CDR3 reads CASRARAPGDSNQPQHF. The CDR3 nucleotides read TGTGCCAGCAGGGCCCGGGCCCCGGGAGATAGCAATCAGCCCCAGCATTTT.

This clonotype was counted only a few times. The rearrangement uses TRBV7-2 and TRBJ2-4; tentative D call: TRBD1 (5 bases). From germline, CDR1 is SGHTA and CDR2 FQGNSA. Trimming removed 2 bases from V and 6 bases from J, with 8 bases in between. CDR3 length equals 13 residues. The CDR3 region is CASSLLQGNIQYF. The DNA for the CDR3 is TGTGCCAGCAGCTTACTCCAGGGAAACATTCAGTACTTC.

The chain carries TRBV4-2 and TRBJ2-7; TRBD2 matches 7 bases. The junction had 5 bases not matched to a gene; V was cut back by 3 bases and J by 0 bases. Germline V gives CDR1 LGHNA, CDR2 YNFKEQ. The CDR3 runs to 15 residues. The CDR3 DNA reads TGTGCCAGCAGCCAGGGCGGGACTAACTCCTACGAGCAGTACTTC. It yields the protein CASSQGGTNSYEQYF.

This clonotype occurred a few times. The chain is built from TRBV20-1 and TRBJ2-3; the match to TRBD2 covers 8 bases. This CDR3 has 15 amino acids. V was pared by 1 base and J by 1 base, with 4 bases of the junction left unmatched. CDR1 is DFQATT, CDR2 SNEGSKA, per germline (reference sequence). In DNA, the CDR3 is TGCAGTGCTAGAGGACTAGCGACGGGCACAGATACGCAGTATTTT. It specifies CSARGLATGTDTQYF.

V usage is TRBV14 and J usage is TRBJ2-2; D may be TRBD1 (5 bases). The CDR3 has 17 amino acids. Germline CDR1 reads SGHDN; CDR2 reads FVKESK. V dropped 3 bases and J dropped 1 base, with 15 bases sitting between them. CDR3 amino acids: CASSHRSWGENTGELFF. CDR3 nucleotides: TGTGCCAGCAGCCATCGAAGCTGGGGCGAGAACACCGGGGAGCTGTTTTTT.

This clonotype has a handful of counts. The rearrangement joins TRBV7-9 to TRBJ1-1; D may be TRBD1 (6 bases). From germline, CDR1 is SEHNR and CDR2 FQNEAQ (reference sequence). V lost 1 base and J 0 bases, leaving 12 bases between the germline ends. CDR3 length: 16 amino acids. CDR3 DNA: TGTGCCAGCAGCTTAGGGAGAGGGGGGGTGAACACTGAAGCTTTCTTT. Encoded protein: CASSLGRGGVNTEAFF.

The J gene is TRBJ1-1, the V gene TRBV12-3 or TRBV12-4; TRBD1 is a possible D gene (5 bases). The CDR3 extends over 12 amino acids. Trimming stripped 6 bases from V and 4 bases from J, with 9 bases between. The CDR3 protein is CASRTDPTEAFF. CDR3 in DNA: TGTGCCAGCAGGACAGACCCCACTGAAGCTTTCTTT.

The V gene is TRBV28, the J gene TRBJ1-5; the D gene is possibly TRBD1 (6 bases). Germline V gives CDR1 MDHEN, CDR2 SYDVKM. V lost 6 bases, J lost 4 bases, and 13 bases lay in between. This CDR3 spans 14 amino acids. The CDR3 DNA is TGTGCCAGCAGGTACACAGGGTCTAATCAGCCCCAGCATTTT. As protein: CASRYTGSNQPQHF.

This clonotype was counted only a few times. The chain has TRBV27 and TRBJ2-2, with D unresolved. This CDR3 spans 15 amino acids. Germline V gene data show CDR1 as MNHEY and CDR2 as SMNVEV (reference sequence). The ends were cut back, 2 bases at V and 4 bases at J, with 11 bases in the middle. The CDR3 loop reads CASSLVGPGTGELFF. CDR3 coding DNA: TGTGCCAGCAGTTTAGTCGGCCCGGGCACCGGGGAGCTGTTTTTT.

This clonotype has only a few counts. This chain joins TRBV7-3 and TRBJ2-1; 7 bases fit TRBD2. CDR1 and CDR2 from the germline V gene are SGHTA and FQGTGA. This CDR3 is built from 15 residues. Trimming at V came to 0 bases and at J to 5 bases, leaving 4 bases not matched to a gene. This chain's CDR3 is CASSLTGLSNNEQFF. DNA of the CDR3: TGTGCCAGCAGCTTAACGGGACTATCAAACAATGAGCAGTTCTTC.

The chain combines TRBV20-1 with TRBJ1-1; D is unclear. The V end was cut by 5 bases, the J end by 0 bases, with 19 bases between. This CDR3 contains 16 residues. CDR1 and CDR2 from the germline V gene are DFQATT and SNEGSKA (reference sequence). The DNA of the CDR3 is TGCAGTGCTGCCCCCATCGATAAAATTATGAACACTGAAGCTTTCTTT. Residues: CSAAPIDKIMNTEAFF.

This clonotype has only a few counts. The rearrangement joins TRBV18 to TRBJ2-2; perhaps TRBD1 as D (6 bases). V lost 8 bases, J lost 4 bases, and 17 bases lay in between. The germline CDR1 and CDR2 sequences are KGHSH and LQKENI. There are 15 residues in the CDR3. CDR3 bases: TGTGCCAGCACAGGGACAATCCGGAGCACCGGGGAGCTGTTTTTT. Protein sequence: CASTGTIRSTGELFF. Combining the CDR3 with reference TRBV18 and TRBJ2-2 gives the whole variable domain NAGVMQNPRHLVRRRGQEARLRCSPMKGHSHVYWYRQLPEEGLKFMVYLQKENIIDESGMPKERFSAEFPKEGPSILRIQQVVRGDSAAYFCASTGTIRSTGELFFGEGSRLTVL.

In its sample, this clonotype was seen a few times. In DNA form, the CDR3 reads TGTGCCAGCAGTGGCAACCCCAGGGCCTATGGCTACACCTTC. Translation gives CASSGNPRAYGYTF. This sequence joins TRBV6-1 and TRBJ1-2; tentatively, D is TRBD1 (5 bases). In germline, CDR1 is MNHNS, CDR2 SASEGT. The CDR3 is 14 residues long. V lost 4 bases, J lost 4 bases, and 13 bases lay in between.

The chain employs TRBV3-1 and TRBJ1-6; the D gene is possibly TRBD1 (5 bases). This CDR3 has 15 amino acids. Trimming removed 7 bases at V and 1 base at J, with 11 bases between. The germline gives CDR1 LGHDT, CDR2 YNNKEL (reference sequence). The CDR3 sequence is CASTGGTSYNSPLHF. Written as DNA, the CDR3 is TGTGCCAGCACCGGGGGGACGTCCTATAATTCACCCCTCCACTTT.

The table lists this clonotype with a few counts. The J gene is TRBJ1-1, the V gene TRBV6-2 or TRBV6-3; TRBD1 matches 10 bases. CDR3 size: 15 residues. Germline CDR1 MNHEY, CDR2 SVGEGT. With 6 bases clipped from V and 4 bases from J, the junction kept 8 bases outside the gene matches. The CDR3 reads CASRGDRGLLTEAFF. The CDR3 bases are TGTGCCAGCAGAGGGGACAGGGGCCTCCTCACTGAAGCTTTCTTT.

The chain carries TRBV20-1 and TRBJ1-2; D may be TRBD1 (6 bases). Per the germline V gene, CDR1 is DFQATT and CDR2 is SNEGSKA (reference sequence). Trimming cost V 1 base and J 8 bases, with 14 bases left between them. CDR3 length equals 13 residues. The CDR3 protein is CSARVPGAEGYTF. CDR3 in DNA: TGCAGTGCTAGAGTTCCGGGGGCGGAGGGCTACACCTTC.

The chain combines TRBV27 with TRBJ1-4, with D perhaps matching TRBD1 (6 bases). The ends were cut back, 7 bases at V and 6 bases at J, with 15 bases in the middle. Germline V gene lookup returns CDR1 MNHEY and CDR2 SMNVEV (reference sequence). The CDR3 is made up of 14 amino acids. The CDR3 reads CASKIDRFHEKLFF. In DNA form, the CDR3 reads TGTGCCAGCAAGATAGACAGGTTCCATGAAAAACTGTTTTTT.

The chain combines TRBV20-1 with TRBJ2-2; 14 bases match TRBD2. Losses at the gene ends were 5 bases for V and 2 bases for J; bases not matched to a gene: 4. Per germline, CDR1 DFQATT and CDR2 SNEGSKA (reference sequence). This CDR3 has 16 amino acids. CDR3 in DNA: TGCAGTGCTTGGACTAGCGGGGGGACAAACACCGGGGAGCTGTTTTTT. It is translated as CSAWTSGGTNTGELFF.

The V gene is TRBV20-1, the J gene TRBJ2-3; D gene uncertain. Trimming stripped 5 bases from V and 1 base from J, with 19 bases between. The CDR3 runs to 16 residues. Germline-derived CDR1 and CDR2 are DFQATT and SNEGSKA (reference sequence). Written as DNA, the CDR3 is TGCAGTGCTCACCTTCTTGGAGCCAAGCGCACAGATACGCAGTATTTT. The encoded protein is CSAHLLGAKRTDTQYF.